These T cell receptor beta chains were read from a single sample in a study of blood T cells in healthy people across ages. Each CDR3 protein is one row after TCRdb ran MiXCR on the 5' RACE reads. The profile shows 700,000 to 850,000 distinct CDR3 sequences, around 36% of them singletons. Sample: blood. The receptors here all came from a man between 18 and 35 years old in good health. CDR3s include the opening cysteine and the closing phenylalanine or tryptophan. A D gene is named only where the DNA matches it firmly. Size is stated for part of the rows, as once, few or many counts, or as a class when the clone is expanded.

v_gene	d_gene	abundance	j_gene	CDR3aa	CDR3nt
TRBV12-3/TRBV12-4	TRBD1	.	TRBJ2-7	CASRGSGQGSYEQYF	TGTGCCAGCAGGGGTTCGGGACAGGGCTCCTACGAGCAGTACTTC
TRBV2	TRBD1	.	TRBJ2-5	CASSVWDRNNEQYF	TGTGCCAGCAGTGTGTGGGACAGGAACAATGAGCAGTACTTC
TRBV3-1	.	.	TRBJ2-7	CASSLRAPSSYEQYF	TGTGCCAGCAGCCTACGCGCGCCCAGCTCCTACGAGCAGTACTTC
TRBV6-2/TRBV6-3	.	.	TRBJ2-7	CASSDRGWLEQYF	TGTGCCAGCAGTGACAGAGGGTGGCTCGAGCAGTACTTC
TRBV12-3/TRBV12-4	.	few	TRBJ2-1	CASSLGRVLDEQFF	TGTGCCAGCAGTTTGGGCAGGGTGTTGGATGAGCAGTTCTTC
TRBV4-3	.	few	TRBJ2-1	CASSLSRGGYNEQFF	TGCGCCAGCAGCCTGTCTCGGGGAGGATACAATGAGCAGTTCTTC
TRBV5-6	.	few	TRBJ2-3	CASSTIYRTGFTDTQYF	TGTGCCAGCAGTACCATTTATCGGACGGGCTTCACAGATACGCAGTATTTT
TRBV27	.	.	TRBJ2-7	CASRQTAGYEQYF	TGTGCCAGCAGACAGACAGCGGGCTACGAGCAGTACTTC
TRBV29-1	TRBD1	many	TRBJ1-5	CSVLEEGAGQPQHF	TGCAGCGTTCTCGAGGAGGGGGCCGGACAGCCCCAGCATTTT
TRBV6-2/TRBV6-3	TRBD1	few	TRBJ1-1	CASSYRGQANTEAFF	TGTGCCAGCAGTTACCGGGGACAGGCGAACACTGAAGCTTTCTTT
TRBV20-1	TRBD2	once	TRBJ2-7	CSARGTSGRYEQYF	TGCAGTGCTAGAGGGACTAGCGGGAGGTACGAGCAGTACTTC
TRBV20-1	TRBD1	.	TRBJ1-1	CSVRPGQGRTEAFF	TGCAGTGTTAGACCCGGACAGGGTAGAACTGAAGCTTTCTTT
TRBV4-3	TRBD1	.	TRBJ1-4	CASSQDLGDRGEKLFF	TGCGCCAGCAGCCAAGATCTGGGGGACAGGGGTGAAAAACTGTTTTTT
TRBV5-1	.	few	TRBJ2-5	CASSLSVLEGVQYF	TGCGCCAGCAGCTTGTCGGTTCTTGAGGGTGTGCAGTACTTC
TRBV7-2	TRBD1	.	TRBJ1-5	CASSLGQGMVWGNQPQHF	TGTGCCAGCAGCTTGGGACAGGGTATGGTTTGGGGCAATCAGCCCCAGCATTTT
TRBV7-2	TRBD2	many	TRBJ2-3	CASSPIAGGPSNTQYF	TGTGCCAGCAGCCCCATAGCGGGGGGGCCTTCAAATACGCAGTATTTT
TRBV9	.	.	TRBJ2-2	CASSVEGVWGGDTGELFF	TGTGCCAGCAGCGTAGAGGGGGTTTGGGGAGGAGACACCGGGGAGCTGTTTTTT
TRBV11-2	.	few	TRBJ2-3	CASSSPRVSTDTQYF	TGTGCCAGCAGCTCCCCGCGGGTTAGCACAGATACGCAGTATTTT
TRBV12-3/TRBV12-4	.	.	TRBJ1-1	CASSLTAASGPWINTEAFF	TGTGCCAGCAGCTTAACGGCCGCTTCAGGGCCCTGGATAAACACTGAAGCTTTCTTT
TRBV20-1	.	.	TRBJ1-5	CSAWRAAGDQPQHF	TGCAGTGCTTGGAGAGCGGCGGGAGATCAGCCCCAGCATTTT
TRBV29-1	.	.	TRBJ1-2	CSVERGYGGYGYTF	TGCAGCGTTGAACGGGGATATGGAGGGTATGGCTACACCTTC
TRBV28	TRBD1	many	TRBJ2-7	CASSPLGDRGYEQYF	TGTGCCAGCAGCCCTCTAGGGGACAGGGGTTACGAGCAGTACTTC